This TCR beta chain was found in a study of vaccination and CD4 T cells after COVID-19. Once obtained from cultured CD4+ T cells, the DNA was sequenced using the Oncomine TCR Beta short-read assay. It was cultured CD4+ T cells from which genomic DNA was extracted. Via MiXCR, TCRdb re-called the PCR reads, giving one row per CDR3 protein. The sample yields approximately 15,000 distinct CDR3 sequences, about a fifth seen once. A remark on this clonotype: Its target is not known.

The treatment denotes: roughly ten-day PBMC culture with coronavirus spike peptide pools or control peptides (ViraFEST assay). Trimming pared 5 bases from V and 7 bases from J, leaving 10 bases between. Germline V gives CDR1 SGHRS, CDR2 YFSETQ. The CDR3 length is 12 residues. The chain has TRBV5-1 and TRBJ1-5, with D possibly TRBD1 on 5 matching bases. The receptor comes from a human donor who received a COVID-19 vaccine. The sample here was CD4+ T cells from blood, cultured in vitro, taken before SARS-CoV-2 vaccination. This CDR3 is CASRKGSQPQHF. The CDR3 coding sequence is TGCGCCAGCAGAAAGGGGAGCCAGCCCCAGCATTTT.